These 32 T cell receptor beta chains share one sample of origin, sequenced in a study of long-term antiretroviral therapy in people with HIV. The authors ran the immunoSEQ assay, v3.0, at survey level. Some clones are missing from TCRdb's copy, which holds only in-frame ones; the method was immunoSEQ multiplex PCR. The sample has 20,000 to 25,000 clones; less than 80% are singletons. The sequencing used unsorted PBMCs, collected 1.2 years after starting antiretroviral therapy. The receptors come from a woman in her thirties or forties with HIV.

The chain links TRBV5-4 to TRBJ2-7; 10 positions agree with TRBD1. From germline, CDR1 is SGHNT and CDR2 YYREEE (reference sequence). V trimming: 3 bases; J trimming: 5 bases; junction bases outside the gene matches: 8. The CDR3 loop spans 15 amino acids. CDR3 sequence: CASSSVDRGSHEQYF. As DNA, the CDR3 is TGTGCCAGCAGCTCGGTGGACAGGGGGAGTCACGAGCAGTACTTC. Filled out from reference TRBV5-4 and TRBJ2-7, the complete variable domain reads ETGVTQSPTHLIKTRGQQVTLRCSSQSGHNTVSWYQQALGQGPQFIFQYYREEENGRGNFPPRFSGLQFPNYSSELNVNALELDDSALYLCASSSVDRGSHEQYFGPGTRLTVT.

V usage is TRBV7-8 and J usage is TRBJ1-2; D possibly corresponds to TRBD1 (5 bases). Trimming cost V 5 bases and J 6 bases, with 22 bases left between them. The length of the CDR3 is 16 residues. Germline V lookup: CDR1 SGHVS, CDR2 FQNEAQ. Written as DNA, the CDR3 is TGTGCCAGCAGCCCTAGGTGGATTGACAGTAAGAATGGCTACACCTTC. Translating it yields CASSPRWIDSKNGYTF. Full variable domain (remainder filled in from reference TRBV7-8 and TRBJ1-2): GAGVSQSPRYKVAKRGQDVALRCDPISGHVSLFWYQQALGQGPEFLTYFQNEAQLDKSGLPSDRFFAERPEGSVSTLKIQRTQQEDSAVYLCASSPRWIDSKNGYTFGSGTRLTVV.

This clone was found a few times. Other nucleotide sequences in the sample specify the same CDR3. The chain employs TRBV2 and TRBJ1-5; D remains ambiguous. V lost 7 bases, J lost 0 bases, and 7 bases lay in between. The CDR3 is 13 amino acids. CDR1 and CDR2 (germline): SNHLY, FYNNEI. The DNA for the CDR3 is TGTGCCAGCAAAAGGGATAGCAATCAGCCCCAGCATTTT. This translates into CASKRDSNQPQHF.

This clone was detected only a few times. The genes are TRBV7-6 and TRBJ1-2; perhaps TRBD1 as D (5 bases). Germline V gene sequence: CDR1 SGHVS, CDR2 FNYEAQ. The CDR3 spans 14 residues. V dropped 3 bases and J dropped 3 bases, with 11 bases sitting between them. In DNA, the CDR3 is TGTGCCAGCAGCTTGTCCGGGACCCACTATGGCTACACCTTC. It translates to CASSLSGTHYGYTF.

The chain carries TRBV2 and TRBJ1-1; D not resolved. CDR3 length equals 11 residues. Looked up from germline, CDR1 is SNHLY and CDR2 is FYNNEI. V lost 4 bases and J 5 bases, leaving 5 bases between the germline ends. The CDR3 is CASSGQTEAFF. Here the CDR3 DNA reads TGTGCCAGCAGTGGCCAAACTGAAGCTTTCTTT.

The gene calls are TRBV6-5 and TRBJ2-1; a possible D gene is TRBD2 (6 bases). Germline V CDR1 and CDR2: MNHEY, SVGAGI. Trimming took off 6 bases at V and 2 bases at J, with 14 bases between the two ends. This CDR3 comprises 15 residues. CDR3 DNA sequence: TGTGCCAGCAGCCAACTAGCTTCCACCTACAATGAGCAGTTCTTC. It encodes CASSQLASTYNEQFF.

This CDR3 is CASSRDRLHTDTQYF. The CDR3 DNA is TGTGCCAGCAGCCGGGACAGATTACACACAGATACGCAGTATTTT. The chain employs TRBV7-9 and TRBJ2-3, with 7 bases identical to TRBD1. The CDR3 contains 15 residues. Germline V CDR1 and CDR2: SEHNR, FQNEAQ (reference sequence). V gave up 5 bases and J gave up 2 bases; unmatched junction bases: 7.

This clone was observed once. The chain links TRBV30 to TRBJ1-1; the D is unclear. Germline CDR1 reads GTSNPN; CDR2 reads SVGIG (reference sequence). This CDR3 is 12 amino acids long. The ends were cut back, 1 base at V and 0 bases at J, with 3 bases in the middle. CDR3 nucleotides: TGTGCCTGGAGTGGTGTGAACACTGAAGCTTTCTTT. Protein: CAWSGVNTEAFF.

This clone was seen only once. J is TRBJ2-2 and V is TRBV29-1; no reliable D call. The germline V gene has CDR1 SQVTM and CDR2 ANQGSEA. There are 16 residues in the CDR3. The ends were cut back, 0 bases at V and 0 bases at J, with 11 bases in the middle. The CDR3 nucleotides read TGCAGCGTTGAAGAAATTGGGCCGCCGAACACCGGGGAGCTGTTTTTT. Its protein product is CSVEEIGPPNTGELFF.

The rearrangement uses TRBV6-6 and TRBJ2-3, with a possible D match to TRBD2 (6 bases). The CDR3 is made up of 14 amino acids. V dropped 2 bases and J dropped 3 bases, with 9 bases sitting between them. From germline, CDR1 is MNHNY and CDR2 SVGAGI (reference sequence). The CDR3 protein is CASSYRSGTDTQYF. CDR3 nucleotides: TGTGCCAGCAGTTACCGCAGCGGGACAGATACGCAGTATTTT.

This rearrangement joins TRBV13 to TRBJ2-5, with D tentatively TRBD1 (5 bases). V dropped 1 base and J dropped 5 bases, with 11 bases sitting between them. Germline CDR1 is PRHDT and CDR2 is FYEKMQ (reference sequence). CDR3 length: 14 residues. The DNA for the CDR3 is TGTGCCAGCAGCTTAGTTGACAGCGCCGAGACCCAGTACTTC. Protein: CASSLVDSAETQYF.

CDR3 sequence: CASSLHPGELFF. The CDR3 DNA is TGTGCCAGCAGCTTACACCCCGGGGAGCTGTTTTTT. The chain has TRBV7-9 and TRBJ2-2, with D hard to call. With 2 bases removed from V and 6 bases from J, the gap between germline ends came to 4 bases. This CDR3 contains 12 residues. From germline, CDR1 is SEHNR and CDR2 FQNEAQ (reference sequence).

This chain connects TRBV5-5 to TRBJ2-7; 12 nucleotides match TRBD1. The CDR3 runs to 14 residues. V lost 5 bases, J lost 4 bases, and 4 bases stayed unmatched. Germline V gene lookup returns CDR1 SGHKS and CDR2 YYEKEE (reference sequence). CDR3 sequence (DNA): TGTGCCAGCAGTTGGGGACAGGGGGCGTACGAGCAGTACTTC. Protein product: CASSWGQGAYEQYF.

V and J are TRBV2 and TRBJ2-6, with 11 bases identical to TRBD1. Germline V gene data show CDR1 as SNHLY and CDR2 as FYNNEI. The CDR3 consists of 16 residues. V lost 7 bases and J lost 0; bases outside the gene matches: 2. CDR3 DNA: TGTGCCAGCACCGGGACAGGGGGCTCTGGGGCCAACGTCCTGACTTTC. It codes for CASTGTGGSGANVLTF.

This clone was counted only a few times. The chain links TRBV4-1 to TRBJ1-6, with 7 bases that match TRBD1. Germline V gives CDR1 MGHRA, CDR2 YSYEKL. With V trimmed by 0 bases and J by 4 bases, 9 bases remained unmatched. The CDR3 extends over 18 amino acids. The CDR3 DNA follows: TGCGCCAGCAGCCAAGATCTTGGCAGGGGGATATATAATTCACCCCTCCACTTT. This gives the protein CASSQDLGRGIYNSPLHF.

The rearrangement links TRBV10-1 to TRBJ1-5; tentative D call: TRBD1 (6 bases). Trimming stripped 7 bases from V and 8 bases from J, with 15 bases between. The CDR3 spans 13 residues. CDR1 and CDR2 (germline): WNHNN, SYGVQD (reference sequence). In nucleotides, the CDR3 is TGCGCCAGCACCGAACAGGGATGGGAGCCCCAGCATTTT. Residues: CASTEQGWEPQHF.

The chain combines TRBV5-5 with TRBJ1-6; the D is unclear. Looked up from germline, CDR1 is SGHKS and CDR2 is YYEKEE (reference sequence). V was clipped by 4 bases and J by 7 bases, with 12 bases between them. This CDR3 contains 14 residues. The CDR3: CASSLTTGNSPLHF. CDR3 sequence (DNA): TGTGCCAGCAGCCTAACAACGGGCAATTCACCCCTCCACTTT.

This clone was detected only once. The CDR3 loop reads CASSLGQGEKLFF. Written as DNA, the CDR3 is TGCGCCAGCAGCTTGGGTCAGGGGGAAAAACTGTTTTTT. The chain has TRBV5-1 and TRBJ1-4; a possible D gene is TRBD1 (6 bases). CDR3 length: 13 amino acids. Trimming left V 0 bases short and J 8 bases short, with 8 bases between. Looked up from germline, CDR1 is SGHRS and CDR2 is YFSETQ. Complete variable domain (other parts from reference TRBV5-1 and TRBJ1-4): KAGVTQTPRYLIKTRGQQVTLSCSPISGHRSVSWYQQTPGQGLQFLFEYFSETQRNKGNFPGRFSGRQFSNSRSEMNVSTLELGDSALYLCASSLGQGEKLFFGSGTQLSVL.

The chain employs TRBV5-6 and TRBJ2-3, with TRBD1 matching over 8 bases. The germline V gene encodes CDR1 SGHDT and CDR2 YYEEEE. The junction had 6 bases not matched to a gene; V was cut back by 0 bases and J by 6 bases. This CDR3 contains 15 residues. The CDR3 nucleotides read TGTGCCAGCAGCTTGGAGACAGGGGTGGTGGATACGCAGTATTTT. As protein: CASSLETGVVDTQYF.

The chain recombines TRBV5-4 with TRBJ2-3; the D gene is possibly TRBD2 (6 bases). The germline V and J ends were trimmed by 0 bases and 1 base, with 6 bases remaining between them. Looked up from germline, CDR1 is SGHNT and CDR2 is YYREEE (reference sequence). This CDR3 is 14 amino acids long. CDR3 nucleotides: TGTGCCAGCAGCTTGGCGGGGGGCACAGATACGCAGTATTTT. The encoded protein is CASSLAGGTDTQYF. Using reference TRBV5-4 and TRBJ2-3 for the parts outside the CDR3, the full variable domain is ETGVTQSPTHLIKTRGQQVTLRCSSQSGHNTVSWYQQALGQGPQFIFQYYREEENGRGNFPPRFSGLQFPNYSSELNVNALELDDSALYLCASSLAGGTDTQYFGPGTRLTVL.

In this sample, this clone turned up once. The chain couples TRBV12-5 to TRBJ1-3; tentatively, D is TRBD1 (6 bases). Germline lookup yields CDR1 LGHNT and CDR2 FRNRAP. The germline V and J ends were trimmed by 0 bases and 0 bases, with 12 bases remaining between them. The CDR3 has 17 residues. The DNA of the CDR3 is TGTGCTAGTGGTTTGGTACAGGGCCTTCCCTCTGGAAACACCATATATTTT. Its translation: CASGLVQGLPSGNTIYF.

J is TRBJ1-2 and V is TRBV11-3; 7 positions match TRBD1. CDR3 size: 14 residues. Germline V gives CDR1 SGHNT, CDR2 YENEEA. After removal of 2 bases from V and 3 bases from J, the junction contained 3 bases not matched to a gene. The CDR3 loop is CASSLSGGYYGYTF. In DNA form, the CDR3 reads TGTGCCAGCAGCTTATCAGGGGGTTACTATGGCTACACCTTC.

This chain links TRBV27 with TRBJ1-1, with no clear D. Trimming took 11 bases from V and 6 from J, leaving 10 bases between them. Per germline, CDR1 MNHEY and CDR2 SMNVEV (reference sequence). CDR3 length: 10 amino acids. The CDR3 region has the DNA TGTGCCGTCGGTGCGCCTGAAGCTTTCTTT. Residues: CAVGAPEAFF.

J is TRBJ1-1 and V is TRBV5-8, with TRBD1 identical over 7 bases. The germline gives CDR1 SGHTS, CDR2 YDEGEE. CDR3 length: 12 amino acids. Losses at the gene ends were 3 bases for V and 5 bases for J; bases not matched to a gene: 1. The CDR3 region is CASSWDSTEAFF. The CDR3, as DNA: TGTGCCAGCAGCTGGGACAGTACTGAAGCTTTCTTT.

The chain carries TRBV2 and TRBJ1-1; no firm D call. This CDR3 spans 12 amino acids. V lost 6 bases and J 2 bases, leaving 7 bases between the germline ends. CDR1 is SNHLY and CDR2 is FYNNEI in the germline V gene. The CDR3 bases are TGTGCCAGCAGGAGGATTAACACTGAAGCTTTCTTT. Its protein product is CASRRINTEAFF.

CDR3 protein: CASSLPVSGANVLTF. CDR3 bases: TGTGCCAGCAGCTTACCAGTGTCTGGGGCCAACGTCCTGACTTTC. This chain joins TRBV7-8 and TRBJ2-6; D is ambiguous. The ends were cut back, 2 bases at V and 1 base at J, with 6 bases in the middle. Germline CDR1 SGHVS, CDR2 FQNEAQ. The CDR3 covers 15 residues.

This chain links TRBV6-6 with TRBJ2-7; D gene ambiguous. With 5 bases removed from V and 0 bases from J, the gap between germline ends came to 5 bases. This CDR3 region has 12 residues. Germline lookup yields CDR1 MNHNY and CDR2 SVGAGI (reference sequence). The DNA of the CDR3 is TGTGCCAGCAGTCAGGACTCCTACGAGCAGTACTTC. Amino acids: CASSQDSYEQYF.

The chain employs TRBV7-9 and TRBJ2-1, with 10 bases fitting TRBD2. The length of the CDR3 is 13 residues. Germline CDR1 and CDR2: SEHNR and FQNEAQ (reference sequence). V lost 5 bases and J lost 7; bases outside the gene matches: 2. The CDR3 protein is CASSAGLANEQFF. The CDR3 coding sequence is TGTGCCAGCAGCGCGGGACTAGCGAATGAGCAGTTCTTC. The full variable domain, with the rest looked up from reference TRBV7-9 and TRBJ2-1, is DTGVSQNPRHKITKRGQNVTFRCDPISEHNRLYWYRQTLGQGPEFLTYFQNEAQLEKSRLLSDRFSAERPKGSFSTLEIQRTEQGDSAMYLCASSAGLANEQFFGPGTRLTVL.

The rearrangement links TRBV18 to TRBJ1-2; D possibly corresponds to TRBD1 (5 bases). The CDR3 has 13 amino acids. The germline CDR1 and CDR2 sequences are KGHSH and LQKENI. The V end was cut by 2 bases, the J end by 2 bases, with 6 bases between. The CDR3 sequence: CASSPGTNYGYTF. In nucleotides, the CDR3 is TGTGCCAGCTCACCAGGGACCAACTATGGCTACACCTTC.

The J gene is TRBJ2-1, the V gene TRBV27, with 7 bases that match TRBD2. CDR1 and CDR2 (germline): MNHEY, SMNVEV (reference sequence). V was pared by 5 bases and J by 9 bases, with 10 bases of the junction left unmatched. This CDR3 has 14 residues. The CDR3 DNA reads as TGTGCCAGCAGTACTGGTCCCCCGGGGGGTGAGCAGTTCTTC. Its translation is CASSTGPPGGEQFF.

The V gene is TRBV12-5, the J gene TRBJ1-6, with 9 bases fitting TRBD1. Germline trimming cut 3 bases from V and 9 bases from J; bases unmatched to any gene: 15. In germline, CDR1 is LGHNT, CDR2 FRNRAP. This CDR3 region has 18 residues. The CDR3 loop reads CASGFLVWGGQGSSPLHF. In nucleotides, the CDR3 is TGTGCTAGTGGTTTCCTTGTGTGGGGGGGACAGGGAAGTTCACCCCTCCACTTT.

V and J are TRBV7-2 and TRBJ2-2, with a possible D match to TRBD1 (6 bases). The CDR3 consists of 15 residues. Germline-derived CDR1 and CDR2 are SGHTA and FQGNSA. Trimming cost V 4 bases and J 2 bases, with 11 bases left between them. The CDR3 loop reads CASSSQGFNTGELFF. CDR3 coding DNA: TGTGCCAGCAGCTCACAGGGATTTAACACCGGGGAGCTGTTTTTT.